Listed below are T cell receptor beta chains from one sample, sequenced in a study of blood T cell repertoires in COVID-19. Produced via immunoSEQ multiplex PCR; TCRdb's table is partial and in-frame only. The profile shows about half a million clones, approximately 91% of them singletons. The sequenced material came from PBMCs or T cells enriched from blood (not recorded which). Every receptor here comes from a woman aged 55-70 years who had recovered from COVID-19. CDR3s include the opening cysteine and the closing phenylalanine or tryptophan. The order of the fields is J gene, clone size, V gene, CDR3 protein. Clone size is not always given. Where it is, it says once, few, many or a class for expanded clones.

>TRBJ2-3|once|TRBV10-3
CAISASSGAVGSQYF
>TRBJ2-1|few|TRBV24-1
CATAGGSSYNEQFF
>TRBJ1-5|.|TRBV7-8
CASSLAIYQPQHF
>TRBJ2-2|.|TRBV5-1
CASSLGGERELFF
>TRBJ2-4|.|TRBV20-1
CSARDTGTWYF
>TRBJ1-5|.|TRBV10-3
CAISNPTGGSNQPQHF
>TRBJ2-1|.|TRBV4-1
CASSQVEGGAPPYNEQFF
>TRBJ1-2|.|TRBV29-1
CSVEGARDYGYTF
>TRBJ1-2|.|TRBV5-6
CASSRRRTGGDYGYTF
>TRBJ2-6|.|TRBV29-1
CSITHRYPPLSGANVLTF
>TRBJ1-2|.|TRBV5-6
CASSLDRVNYGYTF
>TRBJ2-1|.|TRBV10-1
CASSRGGNEQFF
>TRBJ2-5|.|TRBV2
CASRRDRGDQETQYF
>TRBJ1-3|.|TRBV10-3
CAISARQGASGNTIYF
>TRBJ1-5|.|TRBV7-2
CASSRGQGEGQPQHF
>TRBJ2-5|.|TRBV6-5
CASGGQQETQYF
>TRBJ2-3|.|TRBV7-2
CASSLVARLTDTQYF
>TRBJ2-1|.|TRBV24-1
CATSDLPLRGGNEQFF
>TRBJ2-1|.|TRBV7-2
CASSLAGPPYNEQFF
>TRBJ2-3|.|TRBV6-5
CASSLLRDTQYF
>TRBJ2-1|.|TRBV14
CASSQATHNEQFF
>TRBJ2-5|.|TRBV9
CASSGSGAGETQYF
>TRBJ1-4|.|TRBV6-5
CASSSGGGLFF